This passage covers 18 T cell receptor beta chains from one sample sequenced in a study of shared clonotypes between healthy human individuals. Produced via immunoSEQ multiplex PCR; TCRdb's table is partial and in-frame only. The table includes over a million clones, approximately 80% detected once. The sample taken for sequencing was memory CD4+ T cells from PBMCs. Subset specified: CD45RA-negative fraction. The receptors derive from a man between 18 and 29 years old in good health. Some clones in this sample may be carry-over from other donors' samples.

The CDR3 DNA follows: TGCAGCATCAGGGGGACTATTCATAGCAATCAGCCCCAGCATTTT. Translation: CSIRGTIHSNQPQHF. The rearrangement joins TRBV29-1 to TRBJ1-5; TRBD1 agrees at 7 bases. Trimming removed 8 bases from V and 0 bases from J; junction bases left unmatched: 10. The V gene's germline CDR1 is SQVTM and CDR2 ANQGSEA. The CDR3 contains 15 residues.

This clone was observed a single time. CDR3 sequence reads: CASSNQTGGLKTQYF. The CDR3, as DNA: TGTGCCAGCAGCAACCAGACAGGGGGATTAAAGACCCAGTACTTC. The gene calls are TRBV6-1 and TRBJ2-5, with 9 bases lining up with TRBD1. V lost 6 bases, J lost 6 bases, and 11 bases stayed unmatched. The CDR3 is made up of 15 amino acids. Per the germline V gene, CDR1 is MNHNS and CDR2 is SASEGT.

This clone appeared once. The V gene is TRBV4-1, the J gene TRBJ2-7; D might be TRBD1 or TRBD2, each matching 5 bases. CDR3 size: 16 residues. Germline-derived CDR1 and CDR2 are MGHRA and YSYEKL. The germline V and J ends were trimmed by 1 base and 0 bases, with 13 bases remaining between them. The CDR3 region is CASSQGRWGSSYEQYF. The DNA of the CDR3 is TGCGCCAGCAGCCAAGGACGATGGGGGAGCTCCTACGAGCAGTACTTC.

CDR3 region: CASSLYGSNTGELFF. Written as DNA, the CDR3 is TGTGCCAGCAGCTTGTACGGATCGAACACCGGGGAGCTGTTTTTT. The chain uses TRBV5-4 and TRBJ2-2, with no clear D. CDR1 is SGHNT, CDR2 YYREEE, per germline (reference sequence). The CDR3 covers 15 residues. Trimming stripped 1 base from V and 0 bases from J, with 7 bases between.

The V call is TRBV7-9, the J call TRBJ2-3; 12 bases match TRBD2. Trimming removed 4 bases from V and 2 bases from J; junction bases left unmatched: 4. The germline gives CDR1 SEHNR, CDR2 FQNEAQ (reference sequence). The CDR3 spans 16 residues. The DNA for the CDR3 is TGTGCCAGCAGCTCTGGACTAGCGGGGCACACAGATACGCAGTATTTT. It codes for CASSSGLAGHTDTQYF.

This clone was seen once. This rearrangement joins TRBV18 to TRBJ2-7; no definite D call. In germline, CDR1 is KGHSH, CDR2 LQKENI. The CDR3 is 13 residues long. The germline V and J ends were trimmed by 3 bases and 3 bases, with 9 bases remaining between them. CDR3 in amino acids: CASSPSQGYEQYF. For the CDR3, the DNA is TGTGCCAGCTCACCCTCTCAAGGCTACGAGCAGTACTTC.

The V gene is TRBV5-4, the J gene TRBJ2-5; 10 bases line up with TRBD2. The CDR3 has 17 residues. Germline V gene sequence: CDR1 SGHNT, CDR2 YYREEE (reference sequence). V lost 0 bases to trimming and J lost 2 bases; unmatched junction nucleotides: 7. CDR3 in amino acids: CASSLALASGGQETQYF. For the CDR3, the DNA is TGTGCCAGCAGCTTGGCGCTGGCTAGCGGGGGTCAAGAGACCCAGTACTTC.

This clone was counted only a few times. The same CDR3 arises from other DNA sequences in this sample as well. This chain connects TRBV5-1 to TRBJ2-1; no firm D call. Germline-derived CDR1 and CDR2 are SGHRS and YFSETQ. This CDR3 comprises 16 residues. V was clipped by 0 bases and J by 0 bases, with 10 bases between them. CDR3 in DNA: TGCGCCAGCAGCTTGGCCAGCCCCAGCTCCTACAATGAGCAGTTCTTC. Its translation: CASSLASPSSYNEQFF.

This chain links TRBV10-3 with TRBJ1-1, with D perhaps TRBD1 (6 bases). Germline values: CDR1 ENHRY, CDR2 SYGVKD. CDR3 length equals 13 residues. Trimming took off 7 bases at V and 1 base at J, with 10 bases between the two ends. CDR3 nucleotides: TGTGCCATCACCGAAGGGGGGAACACTGAAGCTTTCTTT. Amino acid sequence: CAITEGGNTEAFF.

This rearrangement joins TRBV4-1 to TRBJ2-3; perhaps TRBD1 as D (6 bases). V was shortened by 3 bases and J by 6 bases, with 22 bases between the two germline ends. This CDR3 is 17 amino acids long. The V gene's germline CDR1 is MGHRA and CDR2 YSYEKL. The CDR3 protein is CASSHPQRSARGDTQYF. The CDR3 DNA reads TGCGCCAGCAGCCACCCCCAACGTAGCGCGAGGGGGGATACGCAGTATTTT.

This chain links TRBV28 with TRBJ2-3, with TRBD1 matching over 11 bases. V shed 6 bases, J shed 1 base, and the junction held 3 bases outside the gene matches. This CDR3 comprises 15 residues. The germline CDR1 and CDR2 sequences are MDHEN and SYDVKM. The CDR3 DNA reads TGTGCCAGCAGCGGACAGGGGGCCGGCACAGATACGCAGTATTTT. This gives the protein CASSGQGAGTDTQYF.

The rearrangement links TRBV6-6 to TRBJ1-5, with a possible D match to TRBD1 (5 bases). This CDR3 spans 15 amino acids. CDR1 MNHNY and CDR2 SVGAGI come from the germline V gene (reference sequence). Trimming cost V 0 bases and J 7 bases, with 13 bases left between them. CDR3 bases: TGTGCCAGCAGTTACTCTACAACAGGCGCCCAGCCCCAGCATTTT. Translation: CASSYSTTGAQPQHF.

The chain has TRBV6-1 and TRBJ2-1, with TRBD1 matching over 10 bases. The V segment lost 11 bases and the J segment 2 bases; nucleotides outside the gene matches: 6. CDR3 length: 14 residues. In germline, CDR1 is MNHNS, CDR2 SASEGT. The CDR3 coding sequence is TGTGCCGGATCCGGGACAGGGGCCTACAATGAGCAGTTCTTC. Translation: CAGSGTGAYNEQFF.

The J gene is TRBJ1-1, the V gene TRBV18; the D is unclear. The germline V gene has CDR1 KGHSH and CDR2 LQKENI. The CDR3 is made up of 13 amino acids. V lost 4 bases and J lost 1, with 7 bases in between. The DNA for the CDR3 is TGTGCCAGCTCACTAACACCGAACACTGAAGCTTTCTTT. Translating it yields CASSLTPNTEAFF.

This chain joins TRBV6-4 and TRBJ1-2; D is perhaps TRBD1 (6 bases). The germline gives CDR1 MRHNA, CDR2 SNTAGT. This CDR3 spans 15 amino acids. V gave up 8 bases and J gave up 4 bases, with 20 bases separating them. CDR3 nucleotide sequence: TGTGCCAGCCCGAAGCAGTGGGACAACCTCTATGGCTACACCTTC. This codes for CASPKQWDNLYGYTF.

The chain's CDR3 is CASGETRYNEQFF. The CDR3 region has the DNA TGTGCCAGCGGGGAGACCCGGTACAATGAGCAGTTCTTC. This chain uses TRBV25-1 with TRBJ2-1, with a weak D call TRBD2 (5 bases). The CDR3 runs to 13 residues. The germline CDR1 and CDR2 sequences are MGHDK and SYGVNS. Deletions cut 8 bases from V and 4 bases from J, with 12 bases between.

The chain joins TRBV10-3 to TRBJ2-5; 14 positions match TRBD2. The germline V gene encodes CDR1 ENHRY and CDR2 SYGVKD. V lost 4 bases, J lost 4 bases, and 2 bases stayed unmatched. This CDR3 contains 15 residues. The CDR3 protein is CAISGLAGGPETQYF. CDR3 sequence (DNA): TGTGCCATCAGTGGACTAGCGGGAGGGCCAGAGACCCAGTACTTC.

The rearrangement uses TRBV2 and TRBJ2-2, with 10 positions matching TRBD2. The ends lost 1 base at V and 4 bases at J; junction bases unmatched: 9. Germline V lookup: CDR1 SNHLY, CDR2 FYNNEI. This CDR3 has 18 amino acids. CDR3 bases: TGTGCCAGCAGTGAAGTGGGACTAGCGCGACTCGCCACCGGGGAGCTGTTTTTT. Residues: CASSEVGLARLATGELFF.